One T cell receptor beta chain is described in this entry. The CDR3 has 15 amino acids. Per the germline V gene, CDR1 is SEHNR and CDR2 is FQNEAQ (reference sequence). Trimming stripped 5 bases from V and 0 bases from J, with 13 bases between. The data were taken from a study of cytomegalovirus exposure and HLA in healthy donors. This PCR relied on a set of 60 Vbeta primers and 13 Jbeta primers. Measured with immunoSEQ multiplex PCR; TCRdb has only the in-frame clones, and not every one. The data show more than 150,000 clones, around 80% seen once. The TCR sequence derives from a woman younger than 45 in good health and CMV-seronegative. Source material: PBMCs. The genes are TRBV7-9 and TRBJ2-5, with TRBD2 as a possible D gene (5 bases). As DNA, the CDR3 is TGTGCCAGCAGCCCGAGTAGAGCGGACCAAGAGACCCAGTACTTC. Translated, it gives CASSPSRADQETQYF.